Following are 20 T cell receptor beta chains from one sample sequenced in a study of identical twins. MiXCR, applied by TCRdb to the 5' RACE reads, yields one record per CDR3 protein. The data show some 97,000 distinct CDR3 sequences, with 5.9% seen just once and roughly 12% held by the top ten. The sequencing sample was made of memory T cells sorted from blood. Receptors originate from a woman between 45 and 60 years old in good health.

This clonotype was recorded at least ten times. The genes are TRBV24-1 and TRBJ1-5, with D possibly being TRBD1 (5 bases). Germline assignment: CDR1 KGHDR and CDR2 SFDVKD. Trimming removed 6 bases from V and 7 bases from J, with 12 bases in between. This CDR3 contains 13 residues. The CDR3 DNA reads TGTGCCACCAGTCGGCAGGGAGGCCAGCCCCAGCATTTT. As protein: CATSRQGGQPQHF.

Ten or more counts support this clonotype. The V gene is TRBV4-2, the J gene TRBJ2-2, with 8 nucleotides matching TRBD2. V dropped 2 bases and J dropped 5; count of bases not matched to a gene: 10. The CDR3 has 17 residues. The germline V gene has CDR1 LGHNA and CDR2 YNFKEQ. DNA of the CDR3: TGTGCCAGCAGCCAATTAGGAGCGGGAGTGGGGACCGGGGAGCTGTTTTTT. It codes for CASSQLGAGVGTGELFF.

This clonotype was counted at least ten times. The genes are TRBV5-1 and TRBJ2-2; TRBD1 aligns across 7 bases. CDR1 is SGHRS and CDR2 is YFSETQ in the germline V gene. V gave up 0 bases and J gave up 5 bases; unmatched junction bases: 16. There are 19 residues in the CDR3. The CDR3 loop reads CASSLAGGIVAPGTGELFF. The CDR3 nucleotides are TGCGCCAGCAGCTTGGCAGGGGGAATAGTTGCGCCCGGAACCGGGGAGCTGTTTTTT.

This clonotype was observed at least ten times. V gene TRBV5-1 combines with J gene TRBJ2-1, with D uncertain. The CDR3 is 16 amino acids. Trimming removed 1 base at V and 5 bases at J, with 16 bases between. The germline gives CDR1 SGHRS, CDR2 YFSETQ. This CDR3 is CASSLSGVRANNEQFF. The DNA for the CDR3 is TGCGCCAGCAGCTTGTCTGGGGTCCGGGCTAACAATGAGCAGTTCTTC.

This clonotype was counted ten times or more. This chain joins TRBV24-1 and TRBJ2-5, with D perhaps TRBD2 (6 bases). CDR1 is KGHDR and CDR2 is SFDVKD in the germline V gene. The ends were cut back, 4 bases at V and 2 bases at J, with 13 bases in the middle. This CDR3 has 15 amino acids. The CDR3 nucleotides read TGTGCCACCAGTGACCCGTGGGGGGAGCAAGAGACCCAGTACTTC. Translating it yields CATSDPWGEQETQYF.

This clonotype was seen at least ten times. The chain is built from TRBV11-2 and TRBJ2-3; no reliable D call. The length of the CDR3 is 12 residues. Germline loops: CDR1 SGHAT, CDR2 FQNNGV. Trimming stripped 1 base from V and 7 bases from J, with 6 bases between. The CDR3 DNA sequence: TGTGCCAGCAGCTTAGTCGCGAATACGCAGTATTTT. As protein: CASSLVANTQYF.

The chain links TRBV19 to TRBJ2-1; maybe TRBD1 (5 bases). The CDR3 has 15 residues. V was cut by 7 bases and J by 2 bases, with 15 bases left in between. Germline CDR1 and CDR2: LNHDA and SQIVND (reference sequence). The CDR3 DNA sequence: TGTGCCAGTACCCAAGAAGGACAAACCTACAATGAGCAGTTCTTC. Protein: CASTQEGQTYNEQFF.

In this sample, this clonotype turned up once. The rearrangement links TRBV7-9 to TRBJ1-5; D ambiguous. V was cut by 5 bases and J by 2 bases, with 7 bases left in between. CDR3 length: 13 amino acids. Germline CDR1 SEHNR, CDR2 FQNEAQ (reference sequence). DNA of the CDR3: TGTGCCAGCAGCGGTGGAGGCAATCAGCCCCAGCATTTT. Its protein product is CASSGGGNQPQHF.

At least ten counts were recorded for this clonotype. J is TRBJ1-1 and V is TRBV5-1; TRBD1 might be the D (5 bases). This CDR3 region has 14 residues. The V end lost 7 bases, the J end lost 2 bases, and 15 bases lay between the germline ends. The V gene's germline CDR1 is SGHRS and CDR2 YFSETQ. This chain's CDR3 is CASRSGTVNTEAFF. The CDR3 nucleotides are TGCGCCAGCCGATCCGGGACGGTAAACACTGAAGCTTTCTTT.

This clonotype was found many times. The CDR3 sequence: CASSSPSGTGVEQYF. CDR3 in DNA: TGTGCCAGCAGCTCACCCTCGGGGACAGGGGTCGAGCAGTACTTC. This chain uses TRBV7-6 with TRBJ2-7, with 10 bases aligning to TRBD1. V shed 4 bases, J shed 6 bases, and the junction held 9 bases outside the gene matches. The germline V gene has CDR1 SGHVS and CDR2 FNYEAQ. The CDR3 length is 15 residues.

This clonotype came up many times. The gene calls are TRBV5-1 and TRBJ2-7, with TRBD2 matching over 7 bases. The CDR3 loop spans 17 amino acids. Germline V gene sequence: CDR1 SGHRS, CDR2 YFSETQ. Trimming cost V 4 bases and J 0 bases; bases outside gene matches: 13. CDR3 sequence: CASSTRRPSGSSYEQYV. CDR3 DNA sequence: TGCGCCAGCAGCACCCGCAGGCCTAGCGGCTCCTCCTACGAGCAGTACGTC.

This clonotype was detected many times. The chain couples TRBV4-1 to TRBJ2-1; D not resolved. CDR1 and CDR2 from the germline V gene are MGHRA and YSYEKL. This CDR3 has 14 amino acids. V was clipped by 1 base and J by 7 bases, with 11 bases between them. The CDR3 nucleotides read TGCGCCAGCAGCCAAGGGGTAGTTATTAATGAGCAGTTCTTC. Translation: CASSQGVVINEQFF.

This clonotype has ten or more counts. The genes are TRBV7-9 and TRBJ1-3; 10 positions agree with TRBD1. Germline V gene data show CDR1 as SEHNR and CDR2 as FQNEAQ (reference sequence). The CDR3 totals 15 residues. Trimming removed 5 bases from V and 3 bases from J; junction bases left unmatched: 4. The CDR3 sequence is CASSDDRGLGNTIYF. In nucleotides, the CDR3 is TGTGCCAGCAGCGACGACAGGGGGCTTGGAAACACCATATATTTT.

CDR3 sequence reads: CAWALAGGVGETQYF. The CDR3 bases are TGTGCCTGGGCCCTAGCGGGAGGAGTTGGAGAGACCCAGTACTTC. The chain has TRBV30 and TRBJ2-5; 11 bases line up with TRBD2. This CDR3 region has 15 residues. J lost 4 bases, V lost 5 bases, and 9 bases had no gene match. The germline V gene has CDR1 GTSNPN and CDR2 SVGIG (reference sequence). The full variable domain, its missing parts supplied by reference TRBV30 and TRBJ2-5, is SQTIHQWPATLVQPVGSPLSLECTVEGTSNPNLYWYRQAAGRGLQLLFYSVGIGQISSEVPQNLSASRPQDRQFILSSKKLLLSDSGFYLCAWALAGGVGETQYFGPGTRLLVL.

This clonotype was detected many times. This rearrangement joins TRBV5-1 to TRBJ1-1, with D possibly TRBD1 on 5 matching bases. Germline V gene lookup returns CDR1 SGHRS and CDR2 YFSETQ. The V end was cut by 4 bases, the J end by 4 bases, with 14 bases between. CDR3 length: 14 amino acids. CDR3 sequence reads: CASSRQGRGTEAFF. Written as DNA, the CDR3 is TGCGCCAGCAGCCGGCAGGGTAGGGGCACTGAAGCTTTCTTT.

The rearrangement links TRBV20-1 to TRBJ2-3; 10 bases line up with TRBD2. Per the germline V gene, CDR1 is DFQATT and CDR2 is SNEGSKA (reference sequence). The junction had 5 bases not matched to a gene; V was cut back by 3 bases and J by 5 bases. This CDR3 has 14 amino acids. The CDR3 sequence is CSARRLAGRDTQYF. The DNA for the CDR3 is TGCAGTGCTAGGCGACTAGCGGGTCGAGATACGCAGTATTTT.

This clonotype was counted many times. The rearrangement joins TRBV6-2 or TRBV6-3 to TRBJ2-5; D ambiguous. Germline V lookup: CDR1 MNHEY, CDR2 SVGEGT. The CDR3 length is 13 residues. V lost 5 bases and J 0 bases, leaving 7 bases between the germline ends. The CDR3, as DNA: TGTGCCAGCAGTGACGATTACCAAGAGACCCAGTACTTC. This gives the protein CASSDDYQETQYF.

This clonotype has a single count. Given a much more abundant clone one base away, this may be a read error. V usage is TRBV9 and J usage is TRBJ2-7, with D perhaps matching TRBD1 (6 bases). The CDR3 runs to 15 residues. Between the trimmed V and J ends, which lost 1 base and 5 bases, there was a span of 16 bases. The germline gives CDR1 SGDLS, CDR2 YYNGEE. The CDR3 here is CASSVQGHDWNEQYF. As DNA, the CDR3 is TGTGCCAGCAGCGTACAGGGGCATGACTGGAACGAGCAGTACTTC.

The chain is built from TRBV7-9 and TRBJ1-4; 7 nucleotides agree with TRBD1. Germline lookup yields CDR1 SEHNR and CDR2 FQNEAQ (reference sequence). CDR3 size: 15 residues. J gave up 6 bases and V 3 bases, and 7 bases lay outside the gene matches. The CDR3, as DNA: TGTGCCAGCAGCTTGAGGGGACAGCCAGATGAAAAACTGTTTTTT. As protein: CASSLRGQPDEKLFF. The variable domain in full, completed from reference TRBV7-9 and TRBJ1-4, reads DTGVSQNPRHKITKRGQNVTFRCDPISEHNRLYWYRQTLGQGPEFLTYFQNEAQLEKSRLLSDRFSAERPKGSFSTLEIQRTEQGDSAMYLCASSLRGQPDEKLFFGSGTQLSVL.

This clonotype was observed at least ten times. The chain is built from TRBV7-3 and TRBJ2-1, with 7 bases identical to TRBD2. Germline V gives CDR1 SGHTA, CDR2 FQGTGA. The CDR3 loop spans 14 amino acids. V was pared by 2 bases and J by 6 bases, with 4 bases of the junction left unmatched. CDR3 bases: TGTGCCAGCAGCTTAGGGGGGGGAGTCAATGAGCAGTTCTTC. Protein sequence: CASSLGGGVNEQFF.